This TCR beta chain comes out of a study of early T cells in non-severe SARS-CoV-2 infection. For the study at large: Sequenced bulk RNA came from whole blood that was unsorted, and chains were unpaired.

CDR3 length: 15 residues. V lost 4 bases to trimming and J lost 1 base, with 10 bases between them. CDR1 SNHLY and CDR2 FYNNEI come from the germline V gene. General study points: Reliance on VDJdb matching favored anti-spike CD8 responses; private and CD4 specificities were missed.

This clonotype was counted many times. As yet, its antigen is unknown. TCRdb re-derived calls from the 5' RACE reads in MiXCR, one entry per CDR3 protein. The repertoire holds about 29,000 distinct CDR3 sequences, with over 3.5% as singletons. This chain uses TRBV2 with TRBJ2-2; D is perhaps TRBD1 (5 bases). Sequenced sample: whole blood. The receptor's source is an adult who was a healthcare worker with PCR-confirmed SARS-CoV-2 infection or an uninfected control (not recorded which). The CDR3 DNA follows: TGTGCCAGCAGTGCCGCGACAGAGAACACCGGGGAGCTGTTTTTT. It yields the protein CASSAATENTGELFF.